This TCR beta chain was obtained from a study of cytomegalovirus exposure and HLA in healthy donors. Findings of the study overall: The study designated 150 or so TCR beta chains cytomegalovirus-associated. Reportedly, cytomegalovirus status was diagnosed with high sensitivity and specificity.

Germline CDR1 LNHNV, CDR2 YYDKDF (reference sequence). V lost 1 base and J 5 bases, leaving 14 bases between the germline ends. This CDR3 comprises 15 residues. Remarks on this clone: Antigen specificity is unknown.

Here immunoSEQ multiplex PCR was the method, and the copy in TCRdb shows in-frame clones only, minus some. The sample yields 90,000 to 100,000 clones, 93% seen once. The V and J genes are TRBV15 and TRBJ2-5; D might be TRBD2 (7 bases). The sample taken for sequencing was PBMCs. The receptor comes from a woman aged 30 to 39 in good health and CMV-seropositive. CDR3 in amino acids: CATSRGREGGETQYF. CDR3 nucleotides: TGTGCCACCAGCAGAGGAAGAGAGGGGGGGGAGACCCAGTACTTC.